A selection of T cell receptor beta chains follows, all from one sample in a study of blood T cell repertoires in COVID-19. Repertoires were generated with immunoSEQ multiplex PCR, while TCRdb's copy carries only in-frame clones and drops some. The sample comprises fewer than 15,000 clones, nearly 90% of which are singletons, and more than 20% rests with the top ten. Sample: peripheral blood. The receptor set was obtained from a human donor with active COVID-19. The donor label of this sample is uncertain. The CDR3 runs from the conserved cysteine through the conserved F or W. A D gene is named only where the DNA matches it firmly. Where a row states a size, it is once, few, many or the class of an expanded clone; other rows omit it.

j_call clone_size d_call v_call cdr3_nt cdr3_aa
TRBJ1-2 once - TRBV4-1 TGCGCCAGCAGCCAAGTAGGAGCTAACTATGGCTACACCTTC CASSQVGANYGYTF
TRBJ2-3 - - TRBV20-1 TGCAGTGCTAGTCCCAGTGTCCCCGATACGCAGTATTTT CSASPSVPDTQYF
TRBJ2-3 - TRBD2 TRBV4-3 TGCGCCAGCAGCCAAGGTCCTAGCGGGGGTGATACGCAGTATTTT CASSQGPSGGDTQYF
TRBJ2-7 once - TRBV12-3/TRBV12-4 TGTGCCAGCAGGGACAGTTACTCCTACGAGCAGTACTTC CASRDSYSYEQYF
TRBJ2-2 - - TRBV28 TGTGCCAGCAGTTTATGGCGGCTAGCCGGGGGTCCCGGGGAGCTGTTTTTT CASSLWRLAGGPGELFF
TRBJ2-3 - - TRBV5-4 TGTGCCAGCAGCCACGCCGATCTCGGGGATACGCAGTATTTT CASSHADLGDTQYF
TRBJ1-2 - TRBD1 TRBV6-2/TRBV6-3 TGTGCCAGCAGTTACAGCTCAGGGGGCGTGTATGGCTACACCTTC CASSYSSGGVYGYTF
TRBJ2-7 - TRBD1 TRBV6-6 TGTGCCAGCAGCCCCCGACAGGGGAGCGCCTACGAGCAGTACTTC CASSPRQGSAYEQYF
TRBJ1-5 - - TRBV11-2 TGTGCCAGCAGCCCGGGTTCGCGGGGGTTCGATCAGCCCCAGCATTTT CASSPGSRGFDQPQHF
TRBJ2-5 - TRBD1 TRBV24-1 TGTGCCACCAGTGACCGTAAAACAGGGGGCATTCGAGGGGAGACCCAGTACTTC CATSDRKTGGIRGETQYF
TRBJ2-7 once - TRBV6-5 TGTGCCAGCAGTTACGCGGGACGCTACGAGCAGTACTTC CASSYAGRYEQYF
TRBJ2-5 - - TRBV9 TGTGCCAGCAGCTCGGACATAGCCCAAGAGACCCAGTACTTC CASSSDIAQETQYF
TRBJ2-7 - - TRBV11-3 TGTGCCAGCAGCTTGGACAGAAACTACGAGCAGTACTTC CASSLDRNYEQYF
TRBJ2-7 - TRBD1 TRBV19 TGTGCCACCCGGACAGGGAACTCCTACGAGCAGTACTTC CATRTGNSYEQYF
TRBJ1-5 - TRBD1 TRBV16 TGTGCCAGCAGCCTTGACAGGGTTCAGCCCCAGCATTTT CASSLDRVQPQHF
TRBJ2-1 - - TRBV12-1 TGTGCCAGCAGCCCGCCCCGGACTAGCGGGGGATCAAACAATGAGCAGTTCTTC CASSPPRTSGGSNNEQFF
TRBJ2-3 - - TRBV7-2 TGTGCCAGCAGCTTAGATCCTATTAATACGCAGTATTTT CASSLDPINTQYF
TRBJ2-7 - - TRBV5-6 TGTGCCAGCAGCTGGAGATTTTCCGACGAGCAGTACTTC CASSWRFSDEQYF
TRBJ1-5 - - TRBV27 TGTGCCAGCAGTTTATCAGGTGTCGGGACTTATCAGCCCCAGCATTTT CASSLSGVGTYQPQHF
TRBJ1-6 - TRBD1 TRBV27 TGTGCCAGCTCTGGACAGGGAAGGGCTAATTCACCCCTCCACTTT CASSGQGRANSPLHF
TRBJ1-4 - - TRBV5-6 TGTGCCAGCAGCTTGGTCTCGGGGGTTGAAAAACTGTTTTTT CASSLVSGVEKLFF
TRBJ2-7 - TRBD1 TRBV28 TGTGCCAGCAGTTTGGCCTCCGGGACAGGGGGTAGTTCCTACGAGCAGTACTTC CASSLASGTGGSSYEQYF
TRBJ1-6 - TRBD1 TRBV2 TGTGCCAGCAGTACGGAGGGGACAGGGGGCTTTAAGTCCTATAATTCACCCCTCCACTTT CASSTEGTGGFKSYNSPLHF
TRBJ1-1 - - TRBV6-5 TGTGCCAGCACCGGGTACACTGAAGCTTTCTTT CASTGYTEAFF
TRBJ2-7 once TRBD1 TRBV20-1 TGCAGTGCCCAGGGGGACTACGAGCAGTACTTC CSAQGDYEQYF
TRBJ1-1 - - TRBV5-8 TGTGCCAGCAGCTTGTCTATCAGGGTAATGAACACTGAAGCTTTCTTT CASSLSIRVMNTEAFF
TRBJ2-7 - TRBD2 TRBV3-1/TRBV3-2 TGTGCCAGCAGCCAAGATCTAGCGGGGGGGCGTGAGCAGTACTTC CASSQDLAGGREQYF
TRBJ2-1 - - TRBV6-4 TGTGCCAGCAGTGAGGGGGGGCACAATGAGCAGTTCTTC CASSEGGHNEQFF
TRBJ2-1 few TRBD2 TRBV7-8 TGTGCCAGCAGCTTAAGCGGGGTGTCCTACAATGAGCAGTTCTTC CASSLSGVSYNEQFF
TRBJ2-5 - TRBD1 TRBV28 TGTGCCAGCAGCCAAGCCGGGACAGGGGGTCAAGAGACCCAGTACTTC CASSQAGTGGQETQYF
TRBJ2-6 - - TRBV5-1 TGCGCCAGCAGCTTGTGGCAAAGCTCTGGGGCCAACGTCCTGACTTTC CASSLWQSSGANVLTF
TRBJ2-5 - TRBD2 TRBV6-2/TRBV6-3 TGTGCCAGCAGTTACGGTAGCGGGGTCAAAGAGACCCAGTACTTC CASSYGSGVKETQYF
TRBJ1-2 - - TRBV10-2 TGCGCCAGCACGGCAGGGAACTATGGCTACACCTTC CASTAGNYGYTF
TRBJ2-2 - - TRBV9 TGTGCCAGCAGCCCCCGCCGGGGAATTGACACCGGGGAGCTGTTTTTT CASSPRRGIDTGELFF
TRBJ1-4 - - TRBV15 TGTGCCACCAGCATAAGGGGTGGGACTAATGAAAAACTGTTTTTT CATSIRGGTNEKLFF
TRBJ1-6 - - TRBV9 TGTGCCAGCAGCGTATTTTCCAGCTCCTATAATTCACCCCTCCACTTT CASSVFSSSYNSPLHF
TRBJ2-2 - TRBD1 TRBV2 TGTGCCGGGGGACAGGTTTCCACCGGGGAGCTGTTTTTT CAGGQVSTGELFF
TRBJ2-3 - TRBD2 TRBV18 TGTGCCAGCTCACCGGGACTAGCGGGGGATACGCAGTATTTT CASSPGLAGDTQYF
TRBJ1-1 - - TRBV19 TGTGCCAGTAGTATAAGGACAGCCTTCGCCATATACCAAGCTTTCTTT CASSIRTAFAIYQAFF
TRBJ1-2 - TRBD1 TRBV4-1 TGCGCCAGCAGCCGGACGACAGGGGGCGATGGCTACACCTTC CASSRTTGGDGYTF
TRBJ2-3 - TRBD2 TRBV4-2 TGTGCCAGCAGCCAAAGACTAGCGGGGACCACAGATACGCAGTATTTT CASSQRLAGTTDTQYF